Sequencing of this T cell receptor (beta chain) was carried out in a study of cytomegalovirus exposure and HLA in healthy donors. As for the study in general: Genetic ancestry analysis placed around 76% of the 400 or so donors that were genotyped in the Caucasian-associated cluster. General observations from the study: Researchers reported in a later analysis that common viral pathogens appeared linked to several top clusters. A link between a missense DCLRE1C variant and TCR beta V- and J-gene trimming emerged from a later analysis.

Worth noting for this clone: Antigen: not known.

In germline, CDR1 is SGHVS, CDR2 FQNEAQ. There are 14 residues in the CDR3. Donors were ostensibly healthy at sampling, although undocumented immune exposures were probable. Both 60 Vbeta primers and 13 Jbeta primers went into the PCR. Method: immunoSEQ multiplex PCR; TCRdb's copy keeps in-frame clones and lacks some. The sample lists 150,000 or so clones, roughly 80% occurring once. The sequenced sample was PBMCs. This chain connects TRBV7-8 to TRBJ2-5, with TRBD2 matching 11 bases. The J call is in doubt because the DNA end fits TRBJ2-7 better. The sequence was collected from a man between 35 and 55 years old in good health and CMV-seropositive. The CDR3 DNA reads TGTGCCAGCAGCTTAGCTAGCGGGAGGGACGAGCAGTACTTC. Amino acids: CASSLASGRDEQYF.